Below, 14 T cell receptor beta chains from the same sample are listed, as sequenced in a study of T cell repertoires in aging, cancer and after chemotherapy. Multiplex touch-down PCR with TRB-A/B primers amplified rearranged V-D-J TRB sequences. TCRdb analysed the multiplex PCR reads with MiXCR anew, one entry per CDR3 protein. Of a few thousand distinct CDR3 sequences detected, approximately 38% appear once; the ten largest clones hold 45% to 50%. Amplification of TCR beta used genomic DNA extracted from peripheral blood. Material: blood. All receptors derive from a human donor with a blood cancer.

This clonotype was detected a few times. The chain links TRBV7-9 to TRBJ2-1, with TRBD2 matching over 10 bases. The CDR3 length is 14 residues. J lost 8 bases, V lost 7 bases, and 8 bases had no gene match. CDR1 SEHNR and CDR2 FQNEAQ come from the germline V gene (reference sequence). CDR3 amino acids: CASTGTSARDEQFF. The CDR3 region has the DNA TGTGCCAGCACCGGGACTAGCGCCAGGGATGAGCAGTTCTTC.

J is TRBJ2-2 and V is TRBV5-5, with 10 bases aligning to TRBD2. The CDR3 has 16 residues. J was trimmed by 6 bases and V by 0 bases; bases with no gene match: 5. CDR1 is SGHKS and CDR2 is YYEKEE in the germline V gene (reference sequence). The CDR3 region has the DNA TGTGCCAGCAGCTTGGTCGGCCTAGCGGGAGCCGGGGAGCTGTTTTTT. This gives the protein CASSLVGLAGAGELFF.

The V and J genes are TRBV19 and TRBJ2-7, with D possibly being TRBD2 (6 bases). V was pared by 3 bases and J by 0 bases, with 12 bases between. The CDR3 is made up of 15 amino acids. Germline V gives CDR1 LNHDA, CDR2 SQIVND (reference sequence). CDR3 sequence reads: CASSMAGAGSYEQYF. The DNA of the CDR3 is TGTGCCAGTAGTATGGCCGGAGCGGGCTCCTACGAGCAGTACTTC.

The chain is built from TRBV6-5 and TRBJ1-1, with a possible D match to TRBD1 (5 bases). This CDR3 has 12 residues. Germline V CDR1 and CDR2: MNHEY, SVGAGI. V lost 2 bases and J 5 bases, leaving 6 bases between the germline ends. Written as DNA, the CDR3 is TGTGCCAGCAGTTACGGGGGGACTGAAGCTTTCTTT. Its translation: CASSYGGTEAFF.

This clonotype appeared a few times. This chain links TRBV30 with TRBJ2-7; 9 bases match TRBD2. Germline CDR1 and CDR2: GTSNPN and SVGIG (reference sequence). The CDR3 length is 17 residues. The V and J ends lost 2 bases and 2 bases, in that order; junction bases with no gene match: 13. The DNA for the CDR3 is TGTGCCTGGAGTCCTCCCCCTAGACTAGCGGCCACCTACGAGCAGTACTTC. It is translated as CAWSPPPRLAATYEQYF. The full variable domain, its missing parts supplied by reference TRBV30 and TRBJ2-7, is SQTIHQWPATLVQPVGSPLSLECTVEGTSNPNLYWYRQAAGRGLQLLFYSVGIGQISSEVPQNLSASRPQDRQFILSSKKLLLSDSGFYLCAWSPPPRLAATYEQYFGPGTRLTVT.

In this sample, this clonotype is medium-sized (0.01 to 0.1%). This rearrangement joins TRBV29-1 to TRBJ2-6; D is perhaps TRBD1 or TRBD2 (5 bases each). V was cut by 4 bases and J by 1 base, with 14 bases left in between. In germline, CDR1 is SQVTM, CDR2 ANQGSEA. This CDR3 has 16 amino acids. CDR3 nucleotides: TGCAGCGTTGGTACCGGGGCCTCATCTGGGGCCAACGTCCTGACTTTC. As protein: CSVGTGASSGANVLTF.

The sample holds a few counts of this clonotype. The rearrangement links TRBV28 to TRBJ1-3; the D is unclear. This CDR3 contains 16 residues. Between the trimmed V and J ends, which lost 8 bases and 0 bases, there was a span of 17 bases. Germline CDR1 is MDHEN and CDR2 is SYDVKM. The CDR3 DNA reads as TGTGCCAGCTACGGGAGGGATCCCCTCTCTGGAAACACCATATATTTT. Protein sequence: CASYGRDPLSGNTIYF.

This chain uses TRBV6-4 with TRBJ2-1; 10 positions match TRBD2. V gave up 11 bases and J gave up 7 bases; unmatched junction bases: 20. This CDR3 has 17 residues. Germline loops: CDR1 MRHNA, CDR2 SNTAGT. CDR3 nucleotides: TGTGCCCCACCCCAGAAGCGGGAGGGCCCCCTACAAAATGAGCAGTTCTTC. It specifies CAPPQKREGPLQNEQFF.

J is TRBJ2-2 and V is TRBV7-2, with D perhaps matching TRBD2 (6 bases). V was trimmed by 5 bases and J by 2 bases, leaving 18 bases between them. Germline V gives CDR1 SGHTA, CDR2 FQGNSA. This CDR3 is 17 amino acids long. CDR3: CASSPARLGLNTGELFF. The CDR3 DNA is TGTGCCAGCAGCCCGGCACGACTAGGCCTTAACACCGGGGAGCTGTTTTTT.

The CDR3 reads CASSYSGGEEKLFF. In DNA, the CDR3 is TGTGCCAGCAGCTACTCAGGGGGAGAAGAAAAACTGTTTTTT. The V call is TRBV7-9, the J call TRBJ1-4, with 7 positions matching TRBD1. Germline CDR1 and CDR2: SEHNR and FQNEAQ (reference sequence). V shed 4 bases, J shed 8 bases, and the junction held 7 bases outside the gene matches. The length of the CDR3 is 14 residues.

Within the sample, this clonotype is medium-sized. The rearrangement links TRBV12-3 or TRBV12-4 to TRBJ2-6; 8 bases align to TRBD1. The CDR3 is 17 residues long. V dropped 5 bases and J dropped 1; count of bases not matched to a gene: 7. The CDR3: CASSSRGRISGANVLTF. The CDR3 bases are TGTGCCAGCAGTAGCAGGGGGCGCATATCTGGGGCCAACGTCCTGACTTTC.

The rearrangement joins TRBV6-5 to TRBJ2-7; no definite D call. CDR1 is MNHEY and CDR2 is SVGAGI in the germline V gene. The CDR3 runs 14 residues. V lost 4 bases, J lost 3 bases, and 13 bases lay in between. As DNA, the CDR3 is TGTGCCAGCAGTTTTCGGCACGAAAGCTACGAGCAGTACTTC. Translation gives CASSFRHESYEQYF.

The CDR3 coding sequence is TGTGCCAGCACCCCTAGCTTAAGCTCCTACAATGAGCAGTTCTTC. This sequence encodes CASTPSLSSYNEQFF. V usage is TRBV12-3 or TRBV12-4 and J usage is TRBJ2-1; a possible D gene is TRBD2 (5 bases). CDR3 size: 15 residues. V lost 7 bases, J lost 0 bases, and 13 bases lay in between.

This clonotype turned up a few times. This chain joins TRBV6-2 or TRBV6-3 and TRBJ2-7; D possibly corresponds to TRBD1 (5 bases). CDR1 and CDR2 from the germline V gene are MNHEY and SVGEGT. This CDR3 is 15 amino acids long. The ends were cut back, 2 bases at V and 0 bases at J, with 11 bases in the middle. In DNA, the CDR3 is TGTGCCAGCAGTTACGGGGCGGACCACTCCTACGAGCAGTACTTC. As protein: CASSYGADHSYEQYF.